Given below is one T cell receptor (beta chain) in context. This clonotype has a count of ten or more. The clone's antigen remains unknown. Base qualities are missing; no much larger clone stands one base away. Receptors were amplified or captured by 5' RACE. Sequencer: NextSeq 500. In the TCR library protocol, unique molecular identifiers were attached to individual cDNA molecules to correct for PCR bias and sequencing error. TCR alpha and beta chains were both sequenced, and the abundances of alpha and beta sequences in each sample were closely correlated with each other. The paper's processing steps were these. Decombinator V4 was used to perform V gene, J gene and CDR3 annotation of TCR sequences. Expanded TCRs were defined as changing significantly between any two time points under a Poisson model with p below 0.0001. Abundances of TCRs were expressed as counts per million after normalisation to the total number of TCRs sequenced in each sample. TRAV1-2 paired with TRAJ12, TRAJ20 or TRAJ33 defined MAIT TCRs, while TRAV10 paired with TRAJ18 defined iNKT TCRs. VDJdb, accessed 1 November 2021, was searched for CMV, EBV and SARS-CoV-2 annotated TCRs, excluding TCRs annotated for multiple antigens. The raw public data were reprocessed by TCRdb itself: fastp quality trimming at Q25, MiXCR clonotype calling, in-frame beta chains only. Records with the same CDR3 protein are collapsed into one entry carrying the most frequent genes and DNA. TCRdb, not the authors, supplied the V and J calls. Within this sample are roughly 48,000 distinct CDR3 sequences, with around 5.6% of them counted one time only. The ten largest clones represent about 4.4% of the sample.

The data were taken from a study of early T cells in non-severe SARS-CoV-2 infection (dated by TCRdb to the early 2020s). For the study in its entirety: Bulk RNA from unsorted whole blood was used for TCR sequencing, so alpha and beta chains could not be paired.

At the junction V is shortened by 1 base and J by 0 bases, with 10 bases in between. CDR1 and CDR2, looked up from the germline V gene, are SGHDN and FVKESK. The CDR3 has 15 amino acids, counting the end cysteine and phenylalanine. Only the CDR3 DNA is retained, 45 bases long and in frame from the first base. A case-control design nested within a healthcare worker cohort in London, UK, was used, with weekly nasopharyngeal swab PCR tests and blood sampling performed. Healthcare workers were recruited between 23 and 31 March 2020, during the week of the UK lockdown, and were followed weekly for up to about 16 weeks. Overall study results and their limits: VDJdb matching was skewed toward anti-spike CD8 responses and likely underestimated virus-specific expansions, missing private and CD4 specificities.

The sample comprised whole blood. The chain is assembled from TRBV14 and TRBJ2-7; confidence is insufficient to name the D gene. The sequence derives from an adult who was a healthcare worker with PCR-confirmed SARS-CoV-2 infection or an uninfected control (not recorded which). DNA sequence: TGTGCCAGCAGCCAAGCGGTGTCTTACTCCTACGAGCAGTACTTC. It codes for CASSQAVSYSYEQYF.